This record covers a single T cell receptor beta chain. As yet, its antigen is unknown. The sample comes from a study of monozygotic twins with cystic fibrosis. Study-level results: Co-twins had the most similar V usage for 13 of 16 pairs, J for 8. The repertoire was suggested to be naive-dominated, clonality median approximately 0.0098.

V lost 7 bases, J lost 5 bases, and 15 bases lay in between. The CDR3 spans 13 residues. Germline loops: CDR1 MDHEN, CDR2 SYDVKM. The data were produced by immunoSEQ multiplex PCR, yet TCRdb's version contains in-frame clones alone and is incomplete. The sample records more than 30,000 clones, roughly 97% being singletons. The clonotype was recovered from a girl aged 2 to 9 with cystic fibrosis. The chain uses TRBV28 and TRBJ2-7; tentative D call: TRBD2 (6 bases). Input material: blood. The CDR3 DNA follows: TGTGCCAGCACCAGGACTACCCCCCACGAGCAGTACTTC. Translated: CASTRTTPHEQYF. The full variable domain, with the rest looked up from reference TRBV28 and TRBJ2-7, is DVKVTQSSRYLVKRTGEKVFLECVQDMDHENMFWYRQDPGLGLRLIYFSYDVKMKEKGDIPEGYSVSREKKERFSLILESASTNQTSMYLCASTRTTPHEQYFGPGTRLTVT.